This T cell receptor (beta chain) was found in a study of long-term antiretroviral therapy in people with HIV. Assay version v3.0 of immunoSEQ was used, and it was run at survey level. Some clones are missing from TCRdb's copy, which holds only in-frame ones; the method was immunoSEQ multiplex PCR. Seen here are under 35,000 clones, 90% to 97% observed once, and the top ten hold 2% to 2.5%. V was clipped by 4 bases and J by 3 bases, with 13 bases between them. Germline-derived CDR1 and CDR2 are GTSNPN and SVGIG (reference sequence). This CDR3 region has 13 residues. Treatment for every participant with HIV took place in the United States.

This sequence joins TRBV30 and TRBJ2-7; maybe TRBD2 (5 bases). This specimen consisted of unsorted PBMCs, obtained around 6.6 years after starting antiretroviral therapy. The source is a man between 25 and 39 years old with HIV. The CDR3 loop reads CAWKLGLNYEQYF. The CDR3 DNA reads TGTGCCTGGAAGCTCGGACTCAACTACGAGCAGTACTTC.